This T cell receptor beta chain was documented in a study of OX40 agonist ivuxolimab in advanced cancers. With respect to the entire study: Ivuxolimab was an agonistic, fully human IgG2 monoclonal antibody directed against OX40 (CD134), a costimulatory receptor. Intravenous ivuxolimab was administered to patients every 2 weeks at six dose levels: 0.01, 0.1, 0.3, 1.5, 3 and 10 mg/kg. Of the 50 to 55 dose-escalation patients, hepatocellular carcinoma was present in around 20, melanoma in around 15, renal cell carcinoma in 9 and head and neck cancer in 9. The dose-escalation cohort was about 83% male with a mean age of about 60 years, ranging from roughly 23 to 79. Prior anti-PD-1, anti-PD-L1 or anti-CTLA-4 therapy was permitted, and checkpoint inhibitors had been received by about 36% of dose-escalation patients. Partial responses were achieved by three dose-escalation patients, of whom one had hepatocellular carcinoma and two had cutaneous melanoma. Peripheral TCRbeta sequencing was intended to test whether TCR sequence diversity was altered and clonal T-cell expansion was caused by ivuxolimab. The paper describes the monotherapy dose-escalation part (N = 52 patients) of the phase I trial of ivuxolimab. Summary of the overall study and its limitations: Antigen specificity was not determined for the clonally expanded peripheral T cells. After ivuxolimab, expanded clones were on average more numerous among CD8+ T cells than among CD4+ T cells. Low levels of normalized T-cell clonal expansion were also seen in some patients who did not respond. In partial responders in the 0.1-3.0 mg/kg groups, normalized peripheral clonal expansion was found to be among the lowest, especially among CD8+ T cells. At doses of 0.1 to 3.0 mg/kg, clonal expansion of both CD4+ and CD8+ T cells in blood was seen between baseline and week 6.

Genomic DNA was extracted from sorted cells for sequencing of the TCRbeta CDR3 region. The immunoSEQ Assay was used to sequence the TCRbeta CDR3 regions. TCRdb provides this immuneACCESS table in a form limited to in-frame rearrangements. Some clones are lacking; in checked studies, under half of them reflect an unresolved V gene, and why the rest are absent is not known. This sample comprises around 70,000 clones, approximately 88% of them detected only once. Of the sample, roughly 0.98% is held by the ten largest clones. Patients with autoimmune disease history or receiving systemic immunosuppression were excluded from the trial. In every dose cohort, peripheral blood was drawn for TCR sequencing at baseline, cycle 4 day 1, and cycle 7 day 1. Samples came from an open-label, multicenter, first-in-human phase I dose-escalation trial of ivuxolimab. Adults with locally advanced or metastatic head and neck squamous cell, hepatocellular, melanoma or renal cell carcinoma were enrolled in the trial. Before TCR sequencing, CD4+ T cells and CD8+ T cells were sorted from peripheral blood as separate populations.

Notes on this clone: The antigen it binds to is not known. No quality values exist for individual bases; no much larger clone is one base distant.

The CDR3 has 15 amino acids, counting the end cysteine and phenylalanine. Only CDR3 DNA remains: 45 bases, in frame from the first base. V is cut by 5 bases and J by 1 base, and the space between the germline ends is 9 bases. Per the germline V gene (reference sequence), LNHDA is the CDR1 and SQIVND is the CDR2. Specimen: CD4+ or CD8+ T cells sorted from blood, collected in a trial of the OX40 agonist ivuxolimab. The sequence was obtained from an adult with an advanced solid tumor such as melanoma, head and neck, liver or kidney cancer. The receptor chain draws on TRBV19 and TRBJ2-6; no D gene is confidently identified. The CDR3 here reads CASSLFRSGANVLTF. The DNA is as follows: TGTGCCAGTAGTCTTTTTAGATCTGGGGCCAACGTCCTGACTTTC. With the portions outside the CDR3 filled from the reference TRBV19 and TRBJ2-6 genes, the complete variable region becomes DGGITQSPKYLFRKEGQNVTLSCEQNLNHDAMYWYRQDPGQGLRLIYYSQIVNDFQKGDIAEGYSVSREKKESFPLTVTSAQKNPTAFYLCASSLFRSGANVLTFGAGSRLTVL.